This T cell receptor (beta chain) was found in a study of response to subunit inactivated influenza vaccine. CDR1 and CDR2 from the germline V gene are SEHNR and FQNEAQ (reference sequence). Trimming pared 4 bases from V and 9 bases from J, leaving 10 bases between. This CDR3 contains 12 residues. Concerning this clonotype itself: The antigen is undetermined.

TCRdb redid the calling of the RT-PCR reads with MiXCR, one entry per CDR3 protein. The sample lists about 240,000 distinct CDR3 sequences; 9% to 15% were seen once. Study results and limitations: Authors suggested each seasonal flu vaccination may recruit only limited numbers of new T cells.

The V and J genes are TRBV7-9 and TRBJ1-5, with D unclear. The sequenced sample was non-naive T cells sorted from PBMCs, obtained around 14 days before vaccination. This TCR was sampled from a man between 50 and 59 years old who received an inactivated influenza vaccine. The chain's CDR3 is CASSSDPWPQHF. CDR3 coding DNA: TGTGCCAGCAGCTCGGACCCCTGGCCCCAGCATTTT.